This T cell receptor beta chain was recorded in a study of cytomegalovirus exposure and HLA in healthy donors. Study results and caveats: Later analysis found that TCR beta chains associated with HLA were more clonally expanded than other, equally common chains. Earlier findings revealed that most TCR beta V segments proved productive either about 90% or about 30% of the time. Investigators reported under 200 TCR beta chains as tied to cytomegalovirus. Later analysis identified about 18,000 TCR beta sequences associated with HLA alleles, using a false discovery rate threshold of 0.05.

Notes on this clone: Its matching antigen is unknown.

The PCR had 60 Vbeta and 13 Jbeta primers. Clones were sequenced by immunoSEQ multiplex PCR, and TCRdb holds only the in-frame ones, with some missing. The sample yields 130,000 to 150,000 clones, nearly 80% seen once. This receptor was obtained from a male donor in good health and CMV-seronegative. Sequencing was performed on PBMCs.

The DNA of the CDR3 is TGTGCCTGGAGCCCGGCTTCCGTGCGGGGGGAAAAACTGTTTTTT. It codes for CAWSPASVRGEKLFF. The chain combines TRBV30 with TRBJ1-4, with D perhaps TRBD1 (5 bases). Germline V CDR1 and CDR2: GTSNPN, SVGIG (reference sequence). This CDR3 is built from 15 residues. Deletions cut 3 bases from V and 8 bases from J, with 19 bases between.